Listed below are T cell receptor beta chains from one sample, sequenced in a study of blood T cell repertoires in COVID-19. Repertoires were generated with immunoSEQ multiplex PCR, while TCRdb's copy carries only in-frame clones and drops some. The sample has around 300,000 clones, approximately 89% seen once; the top ten hold around 5%. The sample was PBMCs or T cells enriched from blood (not recorded which). These receptors were taken from a man aged 30 to 39 who had recovered from COVID-19. The CDR3 runs from the conserved cysteine through the conserved F or W. The D gene is left open where the match is weak. Only some rows state a clone size, as once, few, many or a class for expanded clones.

J: TRBJ2-3; V: TRBV10-3; D: -; size: -; CDR3: CAIRDSLRDTQYF; DNA: TGTGCCATCAGGGACAGCTTGAGAGATACGCAGTATTTT
J: TRBJ2-7; V: TRBV19; D: TRBD1; size: -; CDR3: CASSITGTGGYEQYF; DNA: TGTGCCAGTAGTATAACCGGGACAGGGGGGTACGAGCAGTACTTC
J: TRBJ2-1; V: TRBV27; D: TRBD2; size: -; CDR3: CASSFRGGRREQFF; DNA: TGTGCCAGCAGTTTTCGCGGGGGGCGGAGAGAGCAGTTCTTC
J: TRBJ1-2; V: TRBV10-2; D: -; size: -; CDR3: CASTDGGYGYTF; DNA: TGCGCCAGCACCGACGGGGGCTATGGCTACACCTTC
J: TRBJ1-2; V: TRBV21-1; D: -; size: -; CDR3: CASSKERTGNNYGYTF; DNA: TGTGCCAGCAGCAAAGAGAGGACAGGCAATAACTATGGCTACACCTTC
J: TRBJ2-7; V: TRBV6-5; D: TRBD2; size: once; CDR3: CASSLRTSGGVYEQYF; DNA: TGTGCCAGCAGTTTAAGGACTAGCGGGGGGGTGTACGAGCAGTACTTC
J: TRBJ1-4; V: TRBV19; D: TRBD1; size: -; CDR3: CASIIQGAVEKLFF; DNA: TGTGCCAGTATAATACAGGGGGCAGTTGAAAAACTGTTTTTT
J: TRBJ1-1; V: TRBV18; D: -; size: -; CDR3: CASSRGETEAFF; DNA: TGTGCCAGCTCACGGGGGGAGACTGAAGCTTTCTTT
J: TRBJ2-5; V: TRBV10-2; D: TRBD2; size: -; CDR3: CASSRTSGATQETQYF; DNA: TGCGCCAGCAGTCGGACTAGCGGGGCAACCCAAGAGACCCAGTACTTC
J: TRBJ2-7; V: TRBV19; D: TRBD2; size: -; CDR3: CASQVSGGSYEQYF; DNA: TGTGCCAGTCAAGTATCGGGGGGGTCCTACGAGCAGTACTTC
J: TRBJ1-6; V: TRBV6-5; D: -; size: -; CDR3: CASSPDRLRTPLHF; DNA: TGTGCCAGCAGCCCCGACAGGTTAAGGACACCCCTCCACTTT
J: TRBJ1-1; V: TRBV18; D: -; size: -; CDR3: CASSPQGGATEAFF; DNA: TGTGCCAGCTCACCACAAGGGGGGGCCACTGAAGCTTTCTTT
J: TRBJ1-5; V: TRBV20-1; D: -; size: -; CDR3: CSARHDSPQHF; DNA: TGCAGTGCTAGACACGACAGCCCCCAGCATTTT
J: TRBJ2-3; V: TRBV10-3; D: TRBD2; size: -; CDR3: CATRLADSTDTQYF; DNA: TGTGCCACCCGACTAGCGGATAGCACAGATACGCAGTATTTT
J: TRBJ2-1; V: TRBV7-9; D: TRBD1; size: -; CDR3: CASSSKGTGVSNEQFF; DNA: TGTGCCAGCAGCTCAAAGGGGACAGGGGTGTCCAATGAGCAGTTCTTC
J: TRBJ1-1; V: TRBV21-1; D: -; size: -; CDR3: CASSKVSPARSLQSAEAFF; DNA: TGTGCCAGCAGCAAGGTCTCTCCGGCGCGGAGTTTGCAGTCTGCTGAAGCTTTCTTT